The 2 T cell receptor beta chains presented below share a single source sample, sequenced in a study of monozygotic twins with cystic fibrosis. Clones were sequenced by immunoSEQ multiplex PCR, and TCRdb holds only the in-frame ones, with some missing. The table records approximately 11,000 clones, 70% to 90% of them present only once. The sequencing sample was made of blood. The receptors were sampled from a man younger than 35 with cystic fibrosis.

In its sample, this clone was seen once. V gene TRBV15 combines with J gene TRBJ2-7; D ambiguous. Trimming pared 8 bases from V and 6 bases from J, leaving 14 bases between. This CDR3 contains 12 residues. In germline, CDR1 is LNHNV, CDR2 YYDKDF (reference sequence). The DNA of the CDR3 is TGTGCCACCCGCCTAGGACGAGGCGAGCAGTACTTC. It yields the protein CATRLGRGEQYF.

In its sample, this clone was seen once. The chain has TRBV28 and TRBJ2-7, with D unresolved. CDR3 length: 14 amino acids. The ends were cut back, 6 bases at V and 2 bases at J, with 14 bases in the middle. Per the germline V gene, CDR1 is MDHEN and CDR2 is SYDVKM. The CDR3 here is CASSPTTVPYEQYF. In DNA form, the CDR3 reads TGTGCCAGCAGCCCTACCACAGTCCCCTACGAGCAGTACTTC. Full variable domain (outside the CDR3, taken from reference TRBV28 and TRBJ2-7): DVKVTQSSRYLVKRTGEKVFLECVQDMDHENMFWYRQDPGLGLRLIYFSYDVKMKEKGDIPEGYSVSREKKERFSLILESASTNQTSMYLCASSPTTVPYEQYFGPGTRLTVT.